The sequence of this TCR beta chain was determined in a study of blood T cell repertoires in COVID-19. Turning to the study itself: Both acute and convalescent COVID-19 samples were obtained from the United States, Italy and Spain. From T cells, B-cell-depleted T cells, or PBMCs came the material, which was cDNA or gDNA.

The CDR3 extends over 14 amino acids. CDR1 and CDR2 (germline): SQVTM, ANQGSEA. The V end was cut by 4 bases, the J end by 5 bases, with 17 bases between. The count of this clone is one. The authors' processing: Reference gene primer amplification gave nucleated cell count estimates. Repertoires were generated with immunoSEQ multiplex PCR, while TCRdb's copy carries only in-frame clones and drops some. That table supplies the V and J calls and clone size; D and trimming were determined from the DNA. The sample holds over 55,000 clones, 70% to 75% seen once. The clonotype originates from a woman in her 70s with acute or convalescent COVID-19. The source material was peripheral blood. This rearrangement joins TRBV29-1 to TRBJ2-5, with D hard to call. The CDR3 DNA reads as TGCAGCGTTGGTACTGGTAGCATTGCCGAGACCCAGTACTTC. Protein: CSVGTGSIAETQYF.